This entry describes one TCR beta chain. Recruited during active infection, patients (from Seattle) were subsequently followed longitudinally. This entry belongs to a study of blood T cell repertoires in COVID-19. Generated by immunoSEQ multiplex PCR, the TCRdb table keeps only in-frame clones and is missing some. This sample has 160,000 or so clones, with 90% to 95% found just once. The sample comprised peripheral blood. The source is a woman in her sixties with COVID-19, enrolled during active disease.

The CDR3 DNA reads TGTGCCAGCTCACCGGGACAGGGGCGCACTGAAGCTTTCTTT. Its translation: CASSPGQGRTEAFF. This chain connects TRBV18 to TRBJ1-1; 10 positions agree with TRBD1. Unmatched junction bases numbered 2, after V lost 3 bases and J lost 4 bases. Germline loops: CDR1 KGHSH, CDR2 LQKENI. The CDR3 length is 14 residues.